This TCR beta chain was identified during a study of T cells of healthy individuals. TCRdb processed the 5' RACE reads anew with MiXCR; each CDR3 protein has one entry. This sample has 85,000 to 100,000 distinct CDR3 sequences; 17% occur once, and the top ten carry roughly 6.2%. Deletions cut 1 base from V and 4 bases from J, with 2 bases between. This CDR3 is 11 amino acids long. The germline gives CDR1 LNHNV, CDR2 YYDKDF (reference sequence). The gene calls are TRBV15 and TRBJ2-7, with D uncertain. The sequence derives from a human donor in good health. The DNA for the CDR3 is TGTGCCACCAGCAGAGGATACGAGCAGTACTTC. It codes for CATSRGYEQYF.